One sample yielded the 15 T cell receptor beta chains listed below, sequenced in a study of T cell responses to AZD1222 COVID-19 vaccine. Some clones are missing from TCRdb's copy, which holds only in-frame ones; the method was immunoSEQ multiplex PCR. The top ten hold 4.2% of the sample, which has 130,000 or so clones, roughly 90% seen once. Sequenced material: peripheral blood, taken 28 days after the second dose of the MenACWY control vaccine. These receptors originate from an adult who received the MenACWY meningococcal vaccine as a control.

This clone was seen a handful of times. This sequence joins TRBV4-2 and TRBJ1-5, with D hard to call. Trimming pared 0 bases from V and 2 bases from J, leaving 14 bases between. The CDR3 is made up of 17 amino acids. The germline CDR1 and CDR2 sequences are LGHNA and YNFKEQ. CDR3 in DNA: TGTGCCAGCAGCCAAGATGGAGCCGGGTGGGGCAATCAGCCCCAGCATTTT. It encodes CASSQDGAGWGNQPQHF.

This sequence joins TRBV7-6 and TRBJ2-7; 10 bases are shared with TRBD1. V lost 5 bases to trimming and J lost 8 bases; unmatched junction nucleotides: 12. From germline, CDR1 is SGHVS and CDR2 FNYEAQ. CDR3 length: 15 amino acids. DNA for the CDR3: TGTGCCAGCAGCGCCCAGCCGGGACAGGGGCCCCAGCAGTACTTC. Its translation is CASSAQPGQGPQQYF. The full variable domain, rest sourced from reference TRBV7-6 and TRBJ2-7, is GAGVSQSPRYKVTKRGQDVALRCDPISGHVSLYWYRQALGQGPEFLTYFNYEAQQDKSGLPNDRFSAERPEGSISTLTIQRTEQRDSAMYRCASSAQPGQGPQQYFGPGTRLTVT.

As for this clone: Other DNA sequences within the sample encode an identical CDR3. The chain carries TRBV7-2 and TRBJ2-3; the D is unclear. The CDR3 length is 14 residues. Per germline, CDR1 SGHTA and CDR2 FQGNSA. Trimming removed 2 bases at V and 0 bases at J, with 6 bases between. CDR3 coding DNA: TGTGCCAGCAGCTTAACCTCCAGCACAGATACGCAGTATTTT. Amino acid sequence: CASSLTSSTDTQYF.

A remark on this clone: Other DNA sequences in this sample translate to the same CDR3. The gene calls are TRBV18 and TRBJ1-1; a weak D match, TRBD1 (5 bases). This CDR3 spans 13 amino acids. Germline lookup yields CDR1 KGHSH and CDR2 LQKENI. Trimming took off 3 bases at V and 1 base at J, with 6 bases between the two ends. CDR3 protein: CASSPGQNTEAFF. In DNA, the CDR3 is TGTGCCAGCTCACCGGGGCAGAACACTGAAGCTTTCTTT.

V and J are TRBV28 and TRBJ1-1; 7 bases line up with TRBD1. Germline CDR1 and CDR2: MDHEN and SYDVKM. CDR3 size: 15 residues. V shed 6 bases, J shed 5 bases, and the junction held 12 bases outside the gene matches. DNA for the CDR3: TGTGCCAGCAGATCATACAGGGGAGGTCAAACTGAAGCTTTCTTT. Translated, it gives CASRSYRGGQTEAFF.

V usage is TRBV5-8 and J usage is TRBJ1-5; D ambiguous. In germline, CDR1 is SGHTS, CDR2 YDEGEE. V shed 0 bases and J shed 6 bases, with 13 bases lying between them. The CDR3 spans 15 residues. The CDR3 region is CASSLAVKPGQPQHF. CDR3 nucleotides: TGTGCCAGCAGCTTGGCGGTTAAGCCGGGTCAGCCCCAGCATTTT.

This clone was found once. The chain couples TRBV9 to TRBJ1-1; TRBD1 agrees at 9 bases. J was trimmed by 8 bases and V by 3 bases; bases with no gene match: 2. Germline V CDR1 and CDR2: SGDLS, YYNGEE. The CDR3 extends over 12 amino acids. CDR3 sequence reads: CASSAGTGEAFF. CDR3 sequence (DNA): TGTGCCAGCAGCGCCGGGACAGGGGAAGCTTTCTTT.

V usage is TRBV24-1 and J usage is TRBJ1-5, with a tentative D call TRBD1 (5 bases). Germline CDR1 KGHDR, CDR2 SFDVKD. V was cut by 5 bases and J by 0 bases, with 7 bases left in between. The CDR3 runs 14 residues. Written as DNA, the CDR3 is TGTGCCACCAGTGGACAGATTAGCAATCAGCCCCAGCATTTT. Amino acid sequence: CATSGQISNQPQHF.

The CDR3 coding sequence is TGTGCCACACGGGACGGGACCCTTGAAGCTTTCTTT. Protein: CATRDGTLEAFF. This chain joins TRBV24-1 and TRBJ1-1, with D tentatively TRBD1 (5 bases). There are 12 residues in the CDR3. The germline V gene encodes CDR1 KGHDR and CDR2 SFDVKD. V was pared by 10 bases and J by 7 bases, with 15 bases between.

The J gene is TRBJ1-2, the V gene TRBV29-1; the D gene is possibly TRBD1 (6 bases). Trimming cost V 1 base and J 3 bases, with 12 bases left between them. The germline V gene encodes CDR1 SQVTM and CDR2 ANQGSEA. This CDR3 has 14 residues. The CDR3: CSVEAETGYYGYTF. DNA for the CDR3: TGCAGCGTTGAAGCTGAGACAGGATACTATGGCTACACCTTC.

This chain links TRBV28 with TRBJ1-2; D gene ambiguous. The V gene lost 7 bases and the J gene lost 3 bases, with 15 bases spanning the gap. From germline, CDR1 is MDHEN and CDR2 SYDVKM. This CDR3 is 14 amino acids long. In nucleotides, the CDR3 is TGTGCCAGCACCCTGACTGGGCGTGACTATGGCTACACCTTC. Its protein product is CASTLTGRDYGYTF.

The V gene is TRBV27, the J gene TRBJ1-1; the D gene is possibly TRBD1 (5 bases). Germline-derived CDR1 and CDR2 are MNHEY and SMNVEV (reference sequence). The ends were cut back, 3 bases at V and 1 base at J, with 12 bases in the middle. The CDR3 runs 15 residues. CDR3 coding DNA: TGTGCCAGCAGTTTTCACGGGGCTGGGAACACTGAAGCTTTCTTT. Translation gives CASSFHGAGNTEAFF.

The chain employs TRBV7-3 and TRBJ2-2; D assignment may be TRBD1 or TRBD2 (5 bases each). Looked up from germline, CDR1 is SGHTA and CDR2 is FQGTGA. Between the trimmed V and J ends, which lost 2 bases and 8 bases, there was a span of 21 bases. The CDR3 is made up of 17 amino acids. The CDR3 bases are TGTGCCAGCAGCTTACAGGGCCCGGGAAGTATCAGGGGGGAGCTGTTTTTT. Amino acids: CASSLQGPGSIRGELFF.

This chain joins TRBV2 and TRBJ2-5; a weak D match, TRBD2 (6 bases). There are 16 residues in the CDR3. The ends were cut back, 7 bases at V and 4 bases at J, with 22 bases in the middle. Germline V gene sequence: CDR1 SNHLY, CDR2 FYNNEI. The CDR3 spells CASIEGREVYGETQYF. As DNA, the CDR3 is TGTGCCAGCATTGAGGGCAGGGAGGTTTATGGAGAGACCCAGTACTTC.

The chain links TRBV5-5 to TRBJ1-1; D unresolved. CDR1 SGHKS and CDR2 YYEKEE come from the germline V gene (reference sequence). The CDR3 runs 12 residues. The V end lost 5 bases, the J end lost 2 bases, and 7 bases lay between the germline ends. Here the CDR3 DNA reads TGTGCCAGCAGACACGAAAACACTGAAGCTTTCTTT. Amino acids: CASRHENTEAFF.